Presented here are 11 T cell receptor beta chains from one specimen sequenced in a study of Ad26.COV2.S vaccination and SARS-CoV-2 variants. Clones were sequenced by immunoSEQ multiplex PCR, and TCRdb holds only the in-frame ones, with some missing. Found here are about 400,000 clones, 88% of them singletons; the top ten hold about 4%. Indicated treatment: about 20 received Ad26.COV2.S at low or high dose, single or two shots; several received placebo; per-sample allocation not given. Day 63 after the first injection of vaccine or placebo was the sampling time. The sequencing used peripheral blood, collected in a trial of Ad26.COV2.S vaccine versus placebo. These receptors all stem from a person between 18 and 60 years old who received the Ad26.COV2.S COVID-19 vaccine or a placebo.

This chain links TRBV7-9 with TRBJ1-4; the match to TRBD1 covers 7 bases. The CDR3 length is 14 residues. Germline CDR1 SEHNR, CDR2 FQNEAQ (reference sequence). V dropped 7 bases and J dropped 5; count of bases not matched to a gene: 7. CDR3 region: CASIRDSLNEKLFF. The DNA for the CDR3 is TGTGCCAGCATCCGGGACAGTCTAAATGAAAAACTGTTTTTT.

This chain joins TRBV7-9 and TRBJ1-1, with TRBD1 as a possible D gene (5 bases). V was clipped by 1 base and J by 4 bases, with 13 bases between them. Germline V gene lookup returns CDR1 SEHNR and CDR2 FQNEAQ (reference sequence). The CDR3 has 15 residues. This chain's CDR3 is CASSLGRGPATEAFF. In DNA form, the CDR3 reads TGTGCCAGCAGCTTAGGGAGGGGCCCCGCCACTGAAGCTTTCTTT.

V usage is TRBV4-1 and J usage is TRBJ2-7; possibly TRBD1 or TRBD2 for D (5 bases each). Germline loops: CDR1 MGHRA, CDR2 YSYEKL. Trimming removed 2 bases at V and 2 bases at J, with 13 bases between. CDR3 length equals 15 residues. CDR3 region: CASSQPGTGPYEQYF. CDR3 coding DNA: TGCGCCAGCAGCCAACCGGGAACAGGCCCCTACGAGCAGTACTTC.

The J gene is TRBJ1-2, the V gene TRBV5-1, with D hard to call. CDR1 and CDR2 from the germline V gene are SGHRS and YFSETQ. Trimming stripped 6 bases from V and 8 bases from J, with 11 bases between. The CDR3 extends over 11 amino acids. The CDR3 region has the DNA TGCGCCAGCACCATCCCAGAAGGCTACACCTTC. It specifies CASTIPEGYTF.

The J gene is TRBJ2-2, the V gene TRBV28, with D maybe TRBD1 (6 bases). This CDR3 has 16 residues. Trimming removed 7 bases from V and 3 bases from J, with 18 bases in between. Germline V gives CDR1 MDHEN, CDR2 SYDVKM. The CDR3: CASTSRGRADTGELFF. The DNA for the CDR3 is TGTGCCAGCACATCCAGGGGAAGGGCGGACACCGGGGAGCTGTTTTTT. Using reference TRBV28 and TRBJ2-2 for the parts outside the CDR3, the full variable domain is DVKVTQSSRYLVKRTGEKVFLECVQDMDHENMFWYRQDPGLGLRLIYFSYDVKMKEKGDIPEGYSVSREKKERFSLILESASTNQTSMYLCASTSRGRADTGELFFGEGSRLTVL.

The chain is built from TRBV9 and TRBJ2-3; the match to TRBD1 covers 9 bases. Germline CDR1 is SGDLS and CDR2 is YYNGEE. The CDR3 extends over 16 amino acids. The V gene end was trimmed by 4 bases and the J gene end by 4 bases; junction bases not matched to a gene: 10. The CDR3 DNA reads TGTGCCAGCAGCAAGGGGACAGGGCTAAGGGCAGATACGCAGTATTTT. Its protein product is CASSKGTGLRADTQYF.

The V gene is TRBV7-3, the J gene TRBJ2-3, with TRBD1 matching over 9 bases. Germline assignment: CDR1 SGHTA and CDR2 FQGTGA. The CDR3 has 16 amino acids. V lost 0 bases to trimming and J lost 5 bases; unmatched junction nucleotides: 6. The chain's CDR3 is CASSLTGTGSIDTQYF. As DNA, the CDR3 is TGTGCCAGCAGCTTAACTGGGACAGGGTCGATAGATACGCAGTATTTT. Complete variable domain (other parts from reference TRBV7-3 and TRBJ2-3): GAGVSQTPSNKVTEKGKYVELRCDPISGHTALYWYRQSLGQGPEFLIYFQGTGAADDSGLPNDRFFAVRPEGSVSTLKIQRTERGDSAVYLCASSLTGTGSIDTQYFGPGTRLTVL.

This CDR3 is CASSRGTGGVGYTF. CDR3 bases: TGTGCCAGCAGCAGGGGGACAGGCGGGGTAGGCTACACCTTC. J is TRBJ1-2 and V is TRBV5-4, with 8 bases fitting TRBD1. The J segment lost 8 bases and the V segment lost 4 bases, leaving 10 bases of the junction unmatched. This CDR3 contains 14 residues. Per the germline V gene, CDR1 is SGHNT and CDR2 is YYREEE (reference sequence).

The chain recombines TRBV4-1 with TRBJ1-1, with 8 positions matching TRBD1. This CDR3 is 14 amino acids long. V gave up 2 bases and J gave up 5 bases; unmatched junction bases: 4. Germline V gene lookup returns CDR1 MGHRA and CDR2 YSYEKL. The chain's CDR3 is CASSQTTGGTEAFF. CDR3 sequence (DNA): TGCGCCAGCAGCCAAACTACAGGGGGGACTGAAGCTTTCTTT.

This chain connects TRBV3-1 (or the pseudogene TRBV3-2) to TRBJ2-3; weak D call: TRBD2 (7 bases). The V gene's germline CDR1 is LGHDT and CDR2 YNNKEL (reference sequence). V lost 1 base and J lost 2, with 16 bases in between. This CDR3 has 17 residues. The CDR3 nucleotides read TGTGCCAGCAGCCAAGCGGGCCGGGGGGCCTACACAGATACGCAGTATTTT. It specifies CASSQAGRGAYTDTQYF.

The chain links TRBV9 to TRBJ1-4, with TRBD1 as a possible D gene (5 bases). There are 18 residues in the CDR3. Germline V gene data show CDR1 as SGDLS and CDR2 as YYNGEE. V shed 3 bases and J shed 8 bases, with 26 bases lying between them. Written as DNA, the CDR3 is TGTGCCAGCAGCGCCCCCGCTTTACAGGAAACGGACGGGGAAAAACTGTTTTTT. It is translated as CASSAPALQETDGEKLFF. Filled out from reference TRBV9 and TRBJ1-4, the complete variable domain reads DSGVTQTPKHLITATGQRVTLRCSPRSGDLSVYWYQQSLDQGLQFLIQYYNGEERAKGNILERFSAQQFPDLHSELNLSSLELGDSALYFCASSAPALQETDGEKLFFGSGTQLSVL.